This T cell receptor (beta chain) was captured in a study of T cells in Graves' hyperthyroidism and ophthalmopathy. Trimming left V 6 bases short and J 7 bases short, with 15 bases between. The CDR3 extends over 13 amino acids. Clinical symptoms, serum thyroxine and TRAb, thyroid ultrasound and orbital computed tomography together formed the diagnostic basis. Only one count was recorded for this clonotype. Its specificity is not known. General observations from the study: Most clonotypes expanded in thyroid above 0.001 were likewise present in blood.

Amplification yielded TCR beta CDR3 regions, with RNA transcripts as the source. A set of HTBI primers served as the primers for a first-round RT-PCR of the TCR CDR3. Using its own MiXCR run on the multiplex PCR reads, TCRdb lists one record per CDR3 protein. Here the sample spans about 640,000 distinct CDR3 sequences, around 21% being singletons. This sequence originates from a man between 25 and 39 years old with Graves' ophthalmopathy. The V and J genes are TRBV12-3 or TRBV12-4 and TRBJ2-5; D may be TRBD2 (6 bases). The sample consisted of blood. The CDR3 bases are TGTGCCAGCAGCTTTGGGAGGTGGGGGACCCAGTACTTC. This translates into CASSFGRWGTQYF.